One sample yielded the 17 T cell receptor beta chains listed below, sequenced in a study of T cell responses to AZD1222 COVID-19 vaccine. The assay was immunoSEQ multiplex PCR, and TCRdb's table has in-frame clones only and misses some. The sample has roughly 150,000 clones; approximately 86% are singletons. The input for sequencing was peripheral blood, taken after recovery from COVID-19. The receptors shown here come from an adult who had recovered from COVID-19.

The rearrangement uses TRBV7-2 and TRBJ2-2; no reliable D call. CDR3 size: 14 residues. Trimming took 1 base from V and 7 from J, leaving 10 bases between them. Germline V gives CDR1 SGHTA, CDR2 FQGNSA. The CDR3, as DNA: TGTGCCAGCAGCTTAGGAGCAGAAGGCGGGGAGCTGTTTTTT. Translating gives CASSLGAEGGELFF.

The rearrangement links TRBV7-9 to TRBJ2-6, with D unclear. The CDR3 spans 18 residues. Trimming took off 5 bases at V and 0 bases at J, with 17 bases between the two ends. Germline V gives CDR1 SEHNR, CDR2 FQNEAQ (reference sequence). The CDR3 DNA reads TGTGCCAGCAGCCGCCTAAGGGATAGCCGCTCTGGGGCCAACGTCCTGACTTTC. Residues: CASSRLRDSRSGANVLTF.

V gene TRBV5-6 combines with J gene TRBJ2-4; TRBD1 matches at 9 bases. Trimming took 4 bases from V and 6 from J; bases not matched to a gene: 11. Germline V CDR1 and CDR2: SGHDT, YYEEEE. The length of the CDR3 is 16 residues. CDR3 region: CASSAAGTGFGNIQYF. The DNA for the CDR3 is TGTGCCAGCAGCGCCGCCGGGACAGGGTTTGGAAACATTCAGTACTTC. Supplemented by reference TRBV5-6 and TRBJ2-4, the full variable domain reads DAGVTQSPTHLIKTRGQQVTLRCSPKSGHDTVSWYQQALGQGPQFIFQYYEEEERQRGNFPDRFSGHQFPNYSSELNVNALLLGDSALYLCASSAAGTGFGNIQYFGAGTRLSVL.

The J gene is TRBJ2-7, the V gene TRBV19; no clear D. The CDR3 length is 14 residues. Trimming removed 5 bases from V and 0 bases from J, with 11 bases in between. The germline CDR1 and CDR2 sequences are LNHDA and SQIVND (reference sequence). CDR3: CASSARDSSYEQYF. The CDR3 coding sequence is TGTGCCAGTAGTGCTAGGGATAGCTCCTACGAGCAGTACTTC.

The rearrangement joins TRBV9 to TRBJ1-6; D is undetermined. The V gene's germline CDR1 is SGDLS and CDR2 YYNGEE. This CDR3 is built from 14 residues. Trimming took 1 base from V and 8 from J, leaving 10 bases between them. CDR3 protein: CASSVKQKDSPLHF. The CDR3 DNA sequence: TGTGCCAGCAGCGTAAAACAGAAGGATTCACCCCTCCACTTT.

CDR3 DNA sequence: TGCGCCAGCAGCTCTTCGGGACAGGGCGGAAGCGAAAAACTGTTTTTT. Amino acids: CASSSSGQGGSEKLFF. The chain recombines TRBV5-1 with TRBJ1-4; 9 bases agree with TRBD1. V dropped 3 bases and J dropped 8; count of bases not matched to a gene: 11. Germline-derived CDR1 and CDR2 are SGHRS and YFSETQ. The CDR3 consists of 16 residues.

J is TRBJ2-1 and V is TRBV5-4; 9 nucleotides line up with TRBD2. The germline gives CDR1 SGHNT, CDR2 YYREEE (reference sequence). The CDR3 covers 18 residues. The V gene end was trimmed by 0 bases and the J gene end by 0 bases; junction bases not matched to a gene: 7. The CDR3 bases are TGTGCCAGCAGCTTGGGGTTAGCGGGAGTGGGCTCCTACAATGAGCAGTTCTTC. It translates to CASSLGLAGVGSYNEQFF.

The chain uses TRBV3-1 (or the pseudogene TRBV3-2) and TRBJ2-2, with 7 positions matching TRBD2. Germline trimming cut 1 base from V and 4 bases from J; bases unmatched to any gene: 3. CDR1 and CDR2 from the germline V gene are LGHDT and YNNKEL (reference sequence). The CDR3 sequence is 15 residues long. CDR3 sequence: CASSQVAGATGELFF. The CDR3 nucleotides read TGTGCCAGCAGCCAAGTGGCGGGAGCCACCGGGGAGCTGTTTTTT.

The genes are TRBV7-3 and TRBJ2-4, with D perhaps assigned TRBD1 or TRBD2 (5 bases each). Germline loops: CDR1 SGHTA, CDR2 FQGTGA. This CDR3 region has 14 residues. Trimming cost V 5 bases and J 7 bases, with 15 bases left between them. CDR3 region: CASSTSGKGNIQYF. DNA for the CDR3: TGTGCCAGCAGCACCTCCGGGAAGGGGAACATTCAGTACTTC.

The chain carries TRBV14 and TRBJ1-1, with D possibly TRBD1 on 5 matching bases. The germline gives CDR1 SGHDN, CDR2 FVKESK. The length of the CDR3 is 14 residues. V lost 4 bases and J lost 1, with 10 bases in between. The CDR3 loop reads CASSPGVRNTEAFF. Here the CDR3 DNA reads TGTGCCAGCAGCCCGGGGGTGCGGAACACTGAAGCTTTCTTT.

The chain joins TRBV9 to TRBJ2-2; a possible D gene is TRBD1 (6 bases). This CDR3 is 16 amino acids long. Germline CDR1 is SGDLS and CDR2 is YYNGEE. V gave up 2 bases and J gave up 6 bases, with 17 bases separating them. The CDR3 loop reads CASSVSTGLYPGELFF. The CDR3 DNA is TGTGCCAGCAGCGTCTCAACAGGGTTGTATCCCGGGGAGCTGTTTTTT.

This clone was seen once. The chain joins TRBV14 to TRBJ1-1; the D is unclear. The V gene lost 5 bases and the J gene lost 4 bases, with 17 bases spanning the gap. The CDR3 covers 15 residues. CDR1 and CDR2 (germline): SGHDN, FVKESK. This chain's CDR3 is CASSSRHTGITEAFF. The DNA of the CDR3 is TGTGCCAGCAGCTCTCGACATACGGGGATCACTGAAGCTTTCTTT.

The chain carries TRBV18 and TRBJ1-2; D perhaps matches TRBD1 (5 bases). Germline CDR1 reads KGHSH; CDR2 reads LQKENI. V lost 3 bases, J lost 4 bases, and 18 bases lay in between. This CDR3 region has 16 residues. The CDR3 protein is CASSPQGLQRGYGYTF. In nucleotides, the CDR3 is TGTGCCAGCTCACCCCAGGGACTCCAAAGGGGCTATGGCTACACCTTC.

The chain recombines TRBV18 with TRBJ2-7; D is ambiguous. The V end was cut by 2 bases, the J end by 6 bases, with 8 bases between. In germline, CDR1 is KGHSH, CDR2 LQKENI. The CDR3 runs 12 residues. The CDR3 loop reads CASSPSVGEQYF. The CDR3 DNA reads TGTGCCAGCTCACCATCAGTAGGCGAGCAGTACTTC. The whole variable domain, remainder taken from reference TRBV18 and TRBJ2-7, is NAGVMQNPRHLVRRRGQEARLRCSPMKGHSHVYWYRQLPEEGLKFMVYLQKENIIDESGMPKERFSAEFPKEGPSILRIQQVVRGDSAAYFCASSPSVGEQYFGPGTRLTVT.

This chain connects TRBV11-2 to TRBJ2-2; 8 nucleotides align to TRBD1. The V and J ends lost 3 bases and 4 bases, in that order; junction bases with no gene match: 7. The CDR3 has 16 amino acids. Germline CDR1 and CDR2: SGHAT and FQNNGV. The CDR3 sequence: CASSFLRTGGTGELFF. Written as DNA, the CDR3 is TGTGCCAGCAGCTTCTTAAGAACAGGGGGCACCGGGGAGCTGTTTTTT.

The rearrangement uses TRBV6-5 and TRBJ2-3; the D gene is possibly TRBD2 (6 bases). The germline CDR1 and CDR2 sequences are MNHEY and SVGAGI. V was trimmed by 8 bases and J by 4 bases, leaving 16 bases between them. CDR3 size: 14 residues. CDR3 sequence reads: CASSSRGSPDTQYF. The CDR3 DNA reads as TGTGCCAGCTCCTCCCGGGGGTCACCAGATACGCAGTATTTT.

This sequence joins TRBV9 and TRBJ2-1; 12 bases are a match to TRBD2. V lost 4 bases and J lost 12; bases outside the gene matches: 11. Germline CDR1 and CDR2: SGDLS and YYNGEE. This CDR3 is 15 amino acids long. As DNA, the CDR3 is TGTGCCAGCAGCTTCGGCACTAGCGGGGGGTCTGTGCAGTTCTTC. This sequence encodes CASSFGTSGGSVQFF.